These 21 T cell receptor beta chains were sequenced from one sample in a study of cytomegalovirus exposure and HLA in healthy donors. The repertoire was sequenced with immunoSEQ multiplex PCR; TCRdb's copy has only in-frame clones and lacks some. The repertoire has roughly 60,000 clones, 92% of them found once; the top ten carry roughly 1.3%. Input material: PBMCs. These receptors originate from a woman younger than 30 in good health and CMV-seronegative.

The rearrangement links TRBV7-8 to TRBJ1-2; a weak D match, TRBD1 (6 bases). The CDR3 has 16 residues. In germline, CDR1 is SGHVS, CDR2 FQNEAQ. Trimming took off 5 bases at V and 3 bases at J, with 19 bases between the two ends. The DNA for the CDR3 is TGTGCCAGCAGCCCAGAAACAGGGTTGTTGTACTATGGCTACACCTTC. It encodes CASSPETGLLYYGYTF.

The V and J genes are TRBV11-3 and TRBJ2-7; D uncertain. The CDR3 covers 12 residues. Germline V gene lookup returns CDR1 SGHNT and CDR2 YENEEA. The germline V and J ends were trimmed by 4 bases and 0 bases, with 4 bases remaining between them. CDR3 nucleotides: TGTGCCAGCAGCTCCAGCTCCTACGAGCAGTACTTC. Protein product: CASSSSSYEQYF.

CDR3 amino acids: CASSLRTDQPQHF. CDR3 nucleotide sequence: TGTGCCAGCAGCCTTCGAACGGATCAGCCCCAGCATTTT. This chain joins TRBV7-2 and TRBJ1-5; no clear D gene. The germline gives CDR1 SGHTA, CDR2 FQGNSA. The V end was cut by 5 bases, the J end by 5 bases, with 10 bases between. The CDR3 is 13 amino acids.

This sequence joins TRBV28 and TRBJ1-2, with D uncertain. This CDR3 has 15 amino acids. Germline V gene data show CDR1 as MDHEN and CDR2 as SYDVKM. Trimming shortened V by 1 base and J by 4 bases, and 13 bases separated the two germline ends. This CDR3 is CASSLSLLSGYGYTF. Written as DNA, the CDR3 is TGTGCCAGCAGTTTATCGTTGCTTTCGGGCTATGGCTACACCTTC.

This sequence joins TRBV4-2 and TRBJ2-7; the match to TRBD2 covers 12 bases. The CDR3 consists of 14 residues. The J segment lost 7 bases and the V segment lost 3 bases, leaving 4 bases of the junction unmatched. The germline V gene has CDR1 LGHNA and CDR2 YNFKEQ. The CDR3 coding sequence is TGTGCCAGCAGCCAGACTAGCGGGAGAGGAGAGCAGTACTTC. Protein: CASSQTSGRGEQYF.

The J gene is TRBJ2-1, the V gene TRBV5-6; TRBD2 might be the D (5 bases). With 5 bases removed from V and 6 bases from J, the gap between germline ends came to 12 bases. CDR1 is SGHDT, CDR2 YYEEEE, per germline. This CDR3 has 13 amino acids. CDR3 loop: CASRPTGVNEQFF. The CDR3 DNA reads TGTGCCAGCAGGCCGACCGGGGTCAATGAGCAGTTCTTC.

The count of this clone is one. V gene TRBV7-2 combines with J gene TRBJ1-1, with D uncertain. The CDR3 sequence is 14 residues long. Trimming cost V 5 bases and J 0 bases, with 10 bases left between them. The germline gives CDR1 SGHTA, CDR2 FQGNSA. For the CDR3, the DNA is TGTGCCAGCAGCCCTCCCCCGGTGAACACTGAAGCTTTCTTT. Amino acid sequence: CASSPPPVNTEAFF.

This clone was seen a handful of times. The V and J genes are TRBV9 and TRBJ1-5, with TRBD1 as a possible D gene (6 bases). The germline gives CDR1 SGDLS, CDR2 YYNGEE. This CDR3 region has 15 residues. Trimming pared 0 bases from V and 7 bases from J, leaving 14 bases between. In DNA, the CDR3 is TGTGCCAGCAGCGTAGGACCCGAGGGGGGGCAGCCCCAGCATTTT. It is translated as CASSVGPEGGQPQHF.

This chain links TRBV28 with TRBJ1-5, with a possible D match to TRBD1 (5 bases). V was pared by 6 bases and J by 2 bases, with 14 bases between. The CDR3 totals 15 residues. The germline V gene encodes CDR1 MDHEN and CDR2 SYDVKM. CDR3 nucleotide sequence: TGTGCCAGCAGAAAAGCCCAAGGGGGCAATCAGCCCCAGCATTTT. Translation: CASRKAQGGNQPQHF. The full variable domain, completed using reference TRBV28 and TRBJ1-5, is DVKVTQSSRYLVKRTGEKVFLECVQDMDHENMFWYRQDPGLGLRLIYFSYDVKMKEKGDIPEGYSVSREKKERFSLILESASTNQTSMYLCASRKAQGGNQPQHFGDGTRLSIL.

The gene calls are TRBV10-2 and TRBJ2-1; possibly TRBD2 for D (6 bases). Germline CDR1 and CDR2: WSHSY and SAAADI. Trimming stripped 4 bases from V and 9 bases from J, with 13 bases between. The CDR3 is 13 amino acids. The DNA for the CDR3 is TGCGCCAGCAGTGCCCTTGGCGGGATTGAGCAGTTCTTC. Its protein is CASSALGGIEQFF.

V is TRBV11-3 and J is TRBJ1-2, with TRBD1 as a possible D gene (6 bases). The CDR3 contains 13 residues. V dropped 6 bases and J dropped 6 bases, with 14 bases sitting between them. Germline CDR1 SGHNT, CDR2 YENEEA. CDR3 residues: CASSRNRDHGYTF. Written as DNA, the CDR3 is TGTGCCAGCAGTCGTAACAGGGATCATGGCTACACCTTC.

The chain has TRBV4-1 and TRBJ2-1; TRBD2 matches at 8 bases. The trim removed 1 base at V and 0 bases at J, leaving 11 bases unmatched. Germline V CDR1 and CDR2: MGHRA, YSYEKL. This CDR3 comprises 19 residues. CDR3 in amino acids: CASSQGSLAGDSSYNEQFF. The CDR3 nucleotides read TGCGCCAGCAGCCAAGGCAGCCTAGCGGGCGATAGCTCCTACAATGAGCAGTTCTTC.

The table lists this clone with a count of one. The chain uses TRBV27 and TRBJ2-3; 10 nucleotides agree with TRBD1. This CDR3 contains 15 residues. Trimming removed 2 bases from V and 5 bases from J; junction bases left unmatched: 4. Germline V gene lookup returns CDR1 MNHEY and CDR2 SMNVEV (reference sequence). The CDR3 DNA is TGTGCCAGCAGTTTACATGGGACAGGGGTAGATACGCAGTATTTT. The encoded protein is CASSLHGTGVDTQYF.

V gene TRBV5-1 combines with J gene TRBJ2-3; 9 nucleotides align to TRBD2. J was trimmed by 5 bases and V by 0 bases; bases with no gene match: 7. Germline CDR1 is SGHRS and CDR2 is YFSETQ. The CDR3 covers 16 residues. The CDR3 protein is CASSLEGSGRGDTQYF. CDR3 bases: TGCGCCAGCAGCTTGGAGGGTAGCGGGAGAGGAGATACGCAGTATTTT.

V gene TRBV19 combines with J gene TRBJ2-4; tentative D call: TRBD2 (6 bases). The germline V and J ends were trimmed by 8 bases and 5 bases, with 13 bases remaining between them. CDR1 is LNHDA, CDR2 SQIVND, per germline (reference sequence). CDR3 length equals 13 residues. The CDR3 DNA follows: TGTGCCAGTGGAGGGATAGACCAAAACATTCAGTACTTC. This translates into CASGGIDQNIQYF.

V is TRBV18 and J is TRBJ1-1; 9 bases are a match to TRBD1. The V gene's germline CDR1 is KGHSH and CDR2 LQKENI. V shed 6 bases and J 5 bases; nucleotides not matched to a gene: 10. The CDR3 contains 15 residues. CDR3 in amino acids: CASSPGTGTPTEAFF. CDR3 nucleotide sequence: TGTGCCAGCTCTCCCGGGACAGGGACCCCAACTGAAGCTTTCTTT.

The CDR3 sequence is CASSLAGSETQYF. The CDR3 DNA is TGTGCCAGCAGCTTGGCGGGTAGCGAAACGCAGTATTTT. The gene calls are TRBV5-4 and TRBJ2-3; perhaps TRBD2 as D (5 bases). Germline lookup yields CDR1 SGHNT and CDR2 YYREEE (reference sequence). This CDR3 has 13 residues. V was pared by 0 bases and J by 9 bases, with 11 bases between.

The chain joins TRBV5-1 to TRBJ1-1, with 8 bases lining up with TRBD1. V lost 3 bases and J lost 4; bases outside the gene matches: 5. This CDR3 is built from 14 residues. Looked up from germline, CDR1 is SGHRS and CDR2 is YFSETQ. The DNA for the CDR3 is TGCGCCAGCAGCTCACAGGGGGAAGTCACTGAAGCTTTCTTT. Protein product: CASSSQGEVTEAFF.

The CDR3 region has the DNA TGTGCCACCTACTCGAGCACGAACACTGAAGCTTTCTTT. Protein: CATYSSTNTEAFF. This chain joins TRBV6-6 and TRBJ1-1; D gene unclear. The CDR3 length is 13 residues. V lost 10 bases to trimming and J lost 1 base, with 13 bases between them. Germline CDR1 is MNHNY and CDR2 is SVGAGI (reference sequence).

The chain couples TRBV5-5 to TRBJ1-5; D is undetermined. CDR1 is SGHKS, CDR2 YYEKEE, per germline (reference sequence). CDR3 length: 12 residues. V was trimmed by 3 bases and J by 7 bases, leaving 8 bases between them. CDR3: CASSYPGQPQHF. The CDR3 DNA follows: TGTGCCAGCAGCTACCCAGGCCAGCCCCAGCATTTT.

The V call is TRBV5-1, the J call TRBJ1-1; the D is unclear. The V and J ends lost 0 bases and 0 bases respectively, with 6 bases between them. From germline, CDR1 is SGHRS and CDR2 YFSETQ. The CDR3 sequence is 14 residues long. The CDR3 DNA sequence: TGCGCCAGCAGCTTGGACCCTATGAACACTGAAGCTTTCTTT. Protein: CASSLDPMNTEAFF.